The 5 T cell receptor beta chains below come from one sample, sequenced in a study of cytomegalovirus exposure and HLA in healthy donors. 60 Vbeta and 13 Jbeta primers were used in PCR. TCRdb's table, derived via immunoSEQ multiplex PCR, lists solely in-frame clones and lacks some. Of just under 45,000 clones listed, 51% were seen once; the top ten hold roughly 6%. The sequencing input was PBMCs. The receptors come from a man between 60 and 70 years old in good health and CMV-seronegative.

This clone turned up a few times. The rearrangement uses TRBV2 and TRBJ1-5, with a weak D call TRBD1 (5 bases). This CDR3 is 14 amino acids long. V dropped 6 bases and J dropped 3 bases, with 12 bases sitting between them. Germline V gives CDR1 SNHLY, CDR2 FYNNEI. CDR3 DNA: TGTGCCAGCAGCAGGGAAGAAGACAATCAGCCCCAGCATTTT. Protein product: CASSREEDNQPQHF.

The J gene is TRBJ1-1, the V gene TRBV7-8, with 7 bases fitting TRBD1. From germline, CDR1 is SGHVS and CDR2 FQNEAQ. The CDR3 loop spans 14 amino acids. Trimming at V came to 1 base and at J to 5 bases, leaving 4 bases not matched to a gene. The CDR3 DNA reads as TGTGCCAGCAGCTTAGAAGGGGGCCGAACTGAAGCTTTCTTT. As protein: CASSLEGGRTEAFF.

This rearrangement joins TRBV7-7 to TRBJ2-3, with D possibly TRBD1 on 5 matching bases. The germline V and J ends were trimmed by 5 bases and 5 bases, with 11 bases remaining between them. CDR3 size: 13 residues. CDR1 and CDR2 (germline): SSHAT, FNYEAQ (reference sequence). CDR3: CASSPMDIDTQYF. CDR3 nucleotides: TGTGCCAGCAGCCCGATGGACATAGATACGCAGTATTTT. Based on the CDR3 plus reference TRBV7-7 and TRBJ2-3, the full variable domain is GAGVSQSPRYKVTKRGQDVTLRCDPISSHATLYWYQQALGQGPEFLTYFNYEAQPDKSGLPSDRFSAERPEGSISTLTIQRTEQRDSAMYRCASSPMDIDTQYFGPGTRLTVL.

This clone was observed a few times. The V gene is TRBV4-3, the J gene TRBJ1-2; 9 nucleotides line up with TRBD1. The germline V gene encodes CDR1 LGHNA and CDR2 YSLEER. This CDR3 spans 18 amino acids. With 3 bases clipped from V and 4 bases from J, the junction kept 15 bases outside the gene matches. CDR3 protein: CASSQTVVGTGSGYGYTF. The CDR3 DNA is TGCGCCAGCAGCCAGACGGTGGTCGGGACAGGGTCCGGCTATGGCTACACCTTC.

This chain connects TRBV19 to TRBJ1-5; TRBD1 aligns across 7 bases. The CDR3 spans 14 residues. The J segment lost 2 bases and the V segment lost 9 bases, leaving 7 bases of the junction unmatched. Germline CDR1 is LNHDA and CDR2 is SQIVND (reference sequence). CDR3: CARPVGTGNQPQHF. The CDR3 coding sequence is TGTGCCAGACCGGTGGGGACAGGCAATCAGCCCCAGCATTTT.